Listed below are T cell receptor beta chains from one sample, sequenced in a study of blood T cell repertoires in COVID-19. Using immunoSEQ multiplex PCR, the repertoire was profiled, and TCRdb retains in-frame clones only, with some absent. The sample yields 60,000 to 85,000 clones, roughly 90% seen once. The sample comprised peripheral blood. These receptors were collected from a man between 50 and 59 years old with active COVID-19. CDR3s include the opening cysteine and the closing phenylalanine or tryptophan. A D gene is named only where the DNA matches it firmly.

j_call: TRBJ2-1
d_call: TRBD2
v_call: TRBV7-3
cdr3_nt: TGTGCCAGCGGGCGGGAGGGCCGCTCTGAGCAGTTCTTC
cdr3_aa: CASGREGRSEQFF

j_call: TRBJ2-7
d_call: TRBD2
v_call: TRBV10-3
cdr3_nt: TGTGCCACAAACGGGCCACTAGCGGGGGGCGAGCAGTACTTC
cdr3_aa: CATNGPLAGGEQYF

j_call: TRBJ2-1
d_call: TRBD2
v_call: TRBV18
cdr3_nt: TGTGCCAGCTCACCATTAGCGGGACCTTACAATGAGCAGTTCTTC
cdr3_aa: CASSPLAGPYNEQFF

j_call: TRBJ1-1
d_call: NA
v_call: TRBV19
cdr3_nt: TGTGCCAGTTCCTACCGGGCCCTAGCCCCGGAAGCTTTCTTT
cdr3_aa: CASSYRALAPEAFF

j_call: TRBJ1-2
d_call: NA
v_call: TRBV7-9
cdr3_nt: TGTGCCAGCAGCCAACAGGACTATGGCTACACCTTC
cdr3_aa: CASSQQDYGYTF

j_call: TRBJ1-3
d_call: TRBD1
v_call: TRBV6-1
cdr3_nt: TGTGCCAGCAGTGAAGACGACAGGGCCCCCGGCACCATATATTTT
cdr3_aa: CASSEDDRAPGTIYF

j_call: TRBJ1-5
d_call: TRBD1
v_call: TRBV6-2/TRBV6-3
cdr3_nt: TGTGCCAGCAGTTACCAACCGGGACAGGGCTTCTATCAGCCCCAGCATTTT
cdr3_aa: CASSYQPGQGFYQPQHF

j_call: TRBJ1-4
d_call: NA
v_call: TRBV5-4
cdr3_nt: TGTGCCAGCAGCTTGGGTGATGTGGGGGGGAAAACGAGGAATGAAAAACTGTTTTTT
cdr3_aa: CASSLGDVGGKTRNEKLFF

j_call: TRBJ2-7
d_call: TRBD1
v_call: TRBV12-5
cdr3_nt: TGTGCTAGTGGTTTGACGACAGGGGTTGGCGAGCAGTACTTC
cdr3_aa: CASGLTTGVGEQYF

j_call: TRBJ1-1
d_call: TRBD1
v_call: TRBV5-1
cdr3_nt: TGCGCCAGCAGCTTGGGTGTGTTCAGGGGGAACGCTGAAGCTTTCTTT
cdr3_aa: CASSLGVFRGNAEAFF

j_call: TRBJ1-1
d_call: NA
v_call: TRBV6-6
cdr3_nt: TGTGCCAGCAGTTCCGAACAGGGTGCAGCTTTCTTT
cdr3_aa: CASSSEQGAAFF